This TCR beta chain was recorded in a study of vaccination and CD4 T cells after COVID-19. About the study: Cultures that served as controls received a CEFX pool, an HIV-1 Nef pool, or no peptide. Broader study findings: There was no significant change from 21 to 38 median reactive clonotypes.

As for treatment: roughly 10-day PBMC culture with coronavirus spike peptide pools or control peptides (ViraFEST assay). A negative selection step was used to isolate CD4+ T cells once culture had run for approximately eleven days. The CDR3 contains 13 residues. The germline V gene has CDR1 SSHAT and CDR2 FNYEAQ (reference sequence). At the Johns Hopkins FTIC core, DNA taken from cultured CD4+ T cells was sequenced by way of the Oncomine TCR Beta short-read assay. In TCRdb, the PCR reads were re-called with MiXCR into one record per CDR3 protein. The table has some 15,000 distinct CDR3 sequences, 30% to 45% seen once; the top ten hold just over 14%. This clonotype was counted only a few times. No antigen is known for it. At one boundary the junction diverges from the germline segment, which might be a read error.

Sequencing used cultured CD4+ T cells from blood. This clonotype originated in a human donor with COVID-19. This sequence joins TRBV7-7 and TRBJ2-5; TRBD2 might be the D (5 bases). Here the CDR3 reads CASSSTAEQTQYF. CDR3 DNA sequence: TGTGCTAGCAGCAGTACAGCGGAACAGACCCAGTACTTC.